A selection of T cell receptor beta chains follows, all from one sample in a study of T cell responses to AZD1222 COVID-19 vaccine. Sequencing used immunoSEQ multiplex PCR; TCRdb keeps in-frame clones, though not all of them. The sample includes approximately 76,000 clones, around 88% seen only once; the top ten take around 21%. This sample comprised peripheral blood, obtained on day 0 of AZD1222 vaccination. The receptors come from an adult in good health. The CDR3 runs from the conserved cysteine through the conserved F or W. The D gene is left open where the match is weak. For some rows the clone size is stated as once, few or many, or as a class when expanded; others skip it.

j_call,clone_size,v_call,d_call,cdr3_aa,cdr3_nt
TRBJ2-5,NA,TRBV28,NA,CASSLPGHPTETQYF,TGTGCCAGCAGTTTGCCGGGACATCCTACAGAGACCCAGTACTTC
TRBJ2-2,NA,TRBV7-2,NA,CASSLGGLATGELFF,TGTGCCAGCAGCTTAGGGGGGTTGGCCACCGGGGAGCTGTTTTTT
TRBJ2-2,NA,TRBV5-1,NA,CASTDPNTGELFF,TGCGCCAGCACTGATCCGAACACCGGGGAGCTGTTTTTT
TRBJ1-4,NA,TRBV28,TRBD1,CASSSRQGENEKLFF,TGTGCCAGCAGTTCGCGACAGGGGGAGAATGAAAAACTGTTTTTT
TRBJ2-7,NA,TRBV27,TRBD1,CASSLQGATYEQYF,TGTGCCAGCAGTTTACAGGGGGCGACGTACGAGCAGTACTTC
TRBJ1-2,NA,TRBV5-1,NA,CASGSGTEYGYTF,TGCGCCAGCGGATCCGGGACCGAATATGGCTACACCTTC
TRBJ2-7,NA,TRBV5-1,NA,CASSLAGIKAEQYF,TGCGCCAGCAGCTTGGCAGGGATTAAGGCCGAGCAGTACTTC
TRBJ2-5,NA,TRBV6-5,NA,CASSYGGKETQYF,TGTGCCAGCAGTTACGGGGGAAAGGAGACCCAGTACTTC
TRBJ2-7,NA,TRBV7-9,TRBD1,CASSLGAGGYEQYF,TGTGCCAGCAGCTTAGGGGCAGGGGGCTACGAGCAGTACTTC
TRBJ2-3,NA,TRBV29-1,TRBD2,CSSTAGGNTDTQYF,TGTAGTTCGACAGCGGGAGGCAACACAGATACGCAGTATTTT
TRBJ1-5,NA,TRBV3-1/TRBV3-2,NA,CASSQTGPNQPQHF,TGTGCCAGCAGCCAAACAGGCCCCAATCAGCCCCAGCATTTT
TRBJ2-7,NA,TRBV30,TRBD1,CAWMVGGGYEQYF,TGTGCCTGGATGGTAGGGGGCGGGTACGAGCAGTACTTC
TRBJ2-2,NA,TRBV27,NA,CASSPATGGELFF,TGTGCCAGCAGTCCCGCTACGGGCGGGGAGCTGTTTTTT
TRBJ2-7,NA,TRBV9,NA,CASSVVPDSSYEQYF,TGTGCCAGCAGCGTAGTGCCGGATAGCTCCTACGAGCAGTACTTC
TRBJ2-3,NA,TRBV7-8,NA,CASSLDPADTDTQYF,TGTGCCAGCAGCTTAGACCCAGCGGACACAGATACGCAGTATTTT
TRBJ1-2,NA,TRBV7-9,NA,CASSYMGRFGYTF,TGTGCCAGCAGCTACATGGGGAGGTTTGGCTACACCTTC
TRBJ2-1,NA,TRBV7-9,TRBD2,CASSLPTIPGTNYNEQFF,TGTGCCAGCAGCTTGCCCACGATTCCCGGGACTAATTACAATGAGCAGTTCTTC
TRBJ2-7,NA,TRBV15,TRBD1,CATSRGTDSYEQYF,TGTGCCACCAGCAGGGGGACAGACTCTTACGAGCAGTACTTC
TRBJ2-1,NA,TRBV7-9,NA,CASSLDLISYNEQFF,TGTGCCAGCAGCCTGGACTTGATCTCCTACAATGAGCAGTTCTTC
TRBJ1-2,NA,TRBV19,NA,CASTGRVGVGGYTF,TGTGCCAGTACCGGTCGGGTGGGGGTAGGTGGCTACACCTTC
TRBJ1-1,NA,TRBV5-8,TRBD1,CASSLAGQERRGAFF,TGTGCCAGCAGCTTGGCCGGACAGGAGAGGCGGGGAGCTTTCTTT
TRBJ1-6,once,TRBV30,TRBD1,CAWGDRGNSPLHF,TGTGCCTGGGGGGACAGGGGAAATTCACCCCTCCACTTT
TRBJ1-1,NA,TRBV2,TRBD1,CASSPKGTGYTEAFF,TGTGCCAGCAGCCCCAAGGGGACAGGGTATACTGAAGCTTTCTTT
TRBJ1-5,NA,TRBV7-5,NA,CVRSGPQGAHSQPQHF,TGTGTCAGAAGCGGCCCCCAGGGGGCCCATAGTCAGCCCCAGCATTTT
TRBJ2-2,NA,TRBV2,NA,CASSDGDSLTGELFF,TGTGCCAGCAGTGACGGTGACAGCCTCACCGGGGAGCTGTTTTTT
TRBJ1-2,medium-sized,TRBV6-4,TRBD1,CASSDPHGQVHYGYTF,TGTGCCAGCAGTGACCCACATGGACAGGTTCACTATGGCTACACCTTC
TRBJ2-1,NA,TRBV7-2,NA,CASSLVPGGQNNEQFF,TGTGCCAGCAGCTTAGTCCCCGGCGGGCAGAACAATGAGCAGTTCTTC
TRBJ2-6,once,TRBV19,NA,CASSAWGTGANVLTF,TGTGCCAGTTCGGCCTGGGGGACTGGGGCCAACGTCCTGACTTTC
TRBJ2-1,NA,TRBV2,NA,CASSEAPGEFTRNEQFF,TGTGCCAGCAGTGAAGCGCCCGGGGAATTCACACGCAATGAGCAGTTCTTC
TRBJ2-7,NA,TRBV19,NA,CASNSGGYEQYF,TGTGCCAGTAACAGCGGCGGCTACGAGCAGTACTTC
TRBJ1-5,NA,TRBV3-1/TRBV3-2,TRBD1,CASSESTGGNQPQHF,TGTGCCAGCAGCGAATCGACAGGGGGGAATCAGCCCCAGCATTTT
TRBJ2-7,NA,TRBV28,NA,CASSLVSEQYF,TGTGCCAGCAGTTTGGTGTCCGAGCAGTACTTC
TRBJ1-1,NA,TRBV6-1,NA,CASSEPGLGTEAFF,TGTGCCAGCAGTGAACCGGGGCTGGGCACTGAAGCTTTCTTT
TRBJ2-3,NA,TRBV4-1,TRBD2,CASSQVAGGRADTQYF,TGCGCCAGCAGCCAAGTAGCGGGCGGGAGGGCAGATACGCAGTATTTT
TRBJ1-5,NA,TRBV24-1,NA,CATGTDSNQPQHF,TGTGCCACCGGGACGGATAGCAATCAGCCCCAGCATTTT
TRBJ1-2,few,TRBV19,NA,CASSRSGVDGYTF,TGTGCCAGTAGTAGGTCGGGGGTAGATGGCTACACCTTC
TRBJ2-5,NA,TRBV5-4,TRBD2,CASSTAKTSQQETQYF,TGTGCCAGCAGCACCGCGAAGACTAGCCAACAAGAGACCCAGTACTTC